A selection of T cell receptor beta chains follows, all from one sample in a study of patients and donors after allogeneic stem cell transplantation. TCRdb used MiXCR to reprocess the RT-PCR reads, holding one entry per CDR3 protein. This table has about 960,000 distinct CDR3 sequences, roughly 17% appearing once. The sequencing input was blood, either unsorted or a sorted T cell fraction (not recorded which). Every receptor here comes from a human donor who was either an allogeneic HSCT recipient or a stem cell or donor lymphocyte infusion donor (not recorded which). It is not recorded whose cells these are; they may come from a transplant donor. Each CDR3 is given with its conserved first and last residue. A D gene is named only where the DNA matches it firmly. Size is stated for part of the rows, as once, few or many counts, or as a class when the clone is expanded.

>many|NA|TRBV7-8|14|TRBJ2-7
CASSLEAGVYEQYF
TGTGCCAGCAGCTTAGAAGCAGGGGTTTACGAGCAGTACTTC
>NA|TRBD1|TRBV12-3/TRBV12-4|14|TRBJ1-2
CASSSDRESYGYTF
TGTGCCAGCAGCTCTGACAGGGAGAGCTATGGCTACACCTTC
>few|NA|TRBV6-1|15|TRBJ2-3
CASSPRGPPTDTQYF
TGTGCCAGCAGTCCCCGGGGGCCACCCACAGATACGCAGTATTTT
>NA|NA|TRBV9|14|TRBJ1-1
CASSVDSRNTEAFF
TGTGCCAGCAGCGTAGACTCAAGGAACACTGAAGCTTTCTTT
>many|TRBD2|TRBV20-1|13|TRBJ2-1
CSASGSSYNEQFF
TGCAGCGCGAGCGGGAGCTCCTACAATGAGCAGTTCTTC
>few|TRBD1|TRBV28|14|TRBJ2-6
CATDRDSGANVLTF
TGTGCCACGGACAGGGACTCTGGGGCCAACGTCCTGACTTTC
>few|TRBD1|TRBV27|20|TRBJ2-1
CASSLSGQGQSSSRFNEQFF
TGTGCCAGCAGTTTATCGGGACAGGGGCAATCATCTTCTCGTTTCAATGAGCAGTTCTTC
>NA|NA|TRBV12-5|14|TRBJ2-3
CASGGTSSTDTQYF
TGTGCTAGTGGGGGGACTTCCAGCACAGATACGCAGTATTTT
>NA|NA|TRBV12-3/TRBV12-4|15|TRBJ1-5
CASSAPGLNNQPQHF
TGTGCCAGCAGTGCTCCGGGATTGAACAATCAGCCCCAGCATTTT
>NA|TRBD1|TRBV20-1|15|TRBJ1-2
CSARPGGRTTYGYTF
TGCAGTGCTAGGCCAGGGGGCCGGACAACTTATGGCTACACCTTC
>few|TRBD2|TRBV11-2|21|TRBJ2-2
CASSFPPGRLAGRPGTGELFF
TGTGCCAGCAGCTTTCCCCCTGGAAGACTAGCGGGACGCCCCGGCACCGGGGAGCTGTTTTTT
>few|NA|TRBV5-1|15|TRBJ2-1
CASSSAGDWYNEQFF
TGCGCCAGCAGCTCGGCTGGGGACTGGTACAATGAGCAGTTCTTC
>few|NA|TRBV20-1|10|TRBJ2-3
CSAPKDTQYF
TGCAGTGCCCCGAAAGATACGCAGTATTTT
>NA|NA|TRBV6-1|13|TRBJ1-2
CASSEAARYGYTF
TGTGCCAGCAGTGAAGCGGCTCGCTATGGCTACACCTTC
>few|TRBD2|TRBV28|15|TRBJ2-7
CASSLRSGLVYEQYF
TGTGCCAGCAGTTTACGCTCAGGACTAGTTTACGAGCAGTACTTC
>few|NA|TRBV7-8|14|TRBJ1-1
CASSSREGDTEAFF
TGTGCCAGCAGCTCCCGAGAGGGCGACACTGAAGCTTTCTTT
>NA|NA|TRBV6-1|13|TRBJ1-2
CASRHRDNYGYTF
TGTGCCAGCAGGCACCGGGACAACTATGGCTACACCTTC